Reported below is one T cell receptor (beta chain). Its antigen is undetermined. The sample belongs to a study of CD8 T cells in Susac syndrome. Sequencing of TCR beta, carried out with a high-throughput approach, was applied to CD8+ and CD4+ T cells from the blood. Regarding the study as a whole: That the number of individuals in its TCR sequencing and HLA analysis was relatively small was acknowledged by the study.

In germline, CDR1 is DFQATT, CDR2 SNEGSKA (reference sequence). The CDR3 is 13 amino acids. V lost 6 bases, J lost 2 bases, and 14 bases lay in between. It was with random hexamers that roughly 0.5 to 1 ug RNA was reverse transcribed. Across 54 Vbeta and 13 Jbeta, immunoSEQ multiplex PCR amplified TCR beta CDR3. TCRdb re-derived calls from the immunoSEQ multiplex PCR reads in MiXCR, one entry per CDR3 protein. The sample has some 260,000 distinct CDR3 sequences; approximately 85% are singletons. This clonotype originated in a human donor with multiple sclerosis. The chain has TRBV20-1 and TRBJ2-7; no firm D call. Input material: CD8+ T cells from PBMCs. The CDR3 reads CSAENRETYEQYF. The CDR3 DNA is TGCAGTGCCGAGAACAGAGAAACCTACGAGCAGTACTTC.